A single sample is the source of the 9 T cell receptor beta chains below, sequenced in a study of shared T cell receptors in the human thymus. Assay: immunoSEQ multiplex PCR; the TCRdb copy retains only in-frame clones and omits some. The repertoire holds hundreds of thousands of clones, with around 87% as singletons. These data are also associated with another study on human thymus T cells.

The specimen was thymocytes. The receptors originated from a boy under two years old with a congenital heart defect.

This clone was seen only a few times. The gene calls are TRBV19 and TRBJ1-1, with a weak D call TRBD1 (6 bases). Deletions cut 6 bases from V and 1 base from J, with 9 bases between. Germline CDR1 is LNHDA and CDR2 is SQIVND (reference sequence). The CDR3 has 13 amino acids. The DNA for the CDR3 is TGTGCCAGTAGACAGGGAAGGAACACTGAAGCTTTCTTT. This gives the protein CASRQGRNTEAFF.

In its sample, this clone was seen once. The chain couples TRBV28 to TRBJ2-1, with TRBD1 matching over 9 bases. The CDR3 is 13 residues long. The trim removed 9 bases at V and 5 bases at J, leaving 5 bases unmatched. Germline V lookup: CDR1 MDHEN, CDR2 SYDVKM. The CDR3, as DNA: TGTGCCAGTCATCGGGACAGGGACAATGAGCAGTTCTTC. Protein: CASHRDRDNEQFF.

The rearrangement uses TRBV25-1 and TRBJ2-1; D unresolved. In germline, CDR1 is MGHDK, CDR2 SYGVNS. This CDR3 comprises 11 residues. Trimming cost V 7 bases and J 5 bases, with 6 bases left between them. CDR3 nucleotides: TGTGCCAGCACCGGTGACAATGAGCAGTTCTTC. Amino acids: CASTGDNEQFF.

The gene calls are TRBV2 and TRBJ2-1; tentative D call: TRBD1 (5 bases). With 3 bases removed from V and 0 bases from J, the gap between germline ends came to 12 bases. The CDR3 is 16 amino acids. CDR1 SNHLY and CDR2 FYNNEI come from the germline V gene. The CDR3 region is CASSDREKSSYNEQFF. In DNA form, the CDR3 reads TGTGCCAGCAGTGACAGGGAAAAAAGCTCCTACAATGAGCAGTTCTTC.

The chain uses TRBV4-3 and TRBJ1-5, with D unresolved. V lost 0 bases and J 0 bases, leaving 9 bases between the germline ends. CDR1 is LGHNA, CDR2 YSLEER, per germline. CDR3 length: 16 amino acids. CDR3 nucleotides: TGCGCCAGCAGCCAAGAAACCCGGGGTAGCAATCAGCCCCAGCATTTT. This codes for CASSQETRGSNQPQHF.

V is TRBV2 and J is TRBJ2-5; perhaps TRBD2 as D (6 bases). The CDR3 spans 14 residues. With 7 bases removed from V and 5 bases from J, the gap between germline ends came to 17 bases. In germline, CDR1 is SNHLY, CDR2 FYNNEI. The CDR3 protein is CASKLILALETQYF. The DNA of the CDR3 is TGTGCCAGCAAACTCATTCTAGCGTTGGAGACCCAGTACTTC.

The V gene is TRBV6-4, the J gene TRBJ2-1; TRBD2 agrees at 7 bases. J was trimmed by 4 bases and V by 2 bases; bases with no gene match: 5. The CDR3 totals 15 residues. Germline CDR1 reads MRHNA; CDR2 reads SNTAGT. For the CDR3, the DNA is TGTGCCAGCAGTGACGTGGGGGGGGTGTACAATGAGCAGTTCTTC. It encodes CASSDVGGVYNEQFF.

V usage is TRBV18 and J usage is TRBJ1-1, with D perhaps matching TRBD1 (5 bases). Germline-derived CDR1 and CDR2 are KGHSH and LQKENI. The CDR3 runs to 16 residues. Trimming took off 3 bases at V and 8 bases at J, with 22 bases between the two ends. CDR3 loop: CASSPGNPRRGVEAFF. Here the CDR3 DNA reads TGTGCCAGCTCACCGGGTAATCCAAGGCGGGGGGTGGAAGCTTTCTTT. The full variable domain, its missing parts supplied by reference TRBV18 and TRBJ1-1, is NAGVMQNPRHLVRRRGQEARLRCSPMKGHSHVYWYRQLPEEGLKFMVYLQKENIIDESGMPKERFSAEFPKEGPSILRIQQVVRGDSAAYFCASSPGNPRRGVEAFFGQGTRLTVV.

The CDR3 here is CASSLARTADNYGYTF. The CDR3 DNA reads as TGTGCCAGCAGCTTAGCTCGGACAGCGGATAACTATGGCTACACCTTC. This sequence joins TRBV11-2 and TRBJ1-2; D is possibly TRBD1 (6 bases). With 1 base removed from V and 1 base from J, the gap between germline ends came to 13 bases. From germline, CDR1 is SGHAT and CDR2 FQNNGV. The CDR3 has 16 amino acids.